This T cell receptor beta chain was recorded in a study of regulatory T cells in long-lasting Graves disease. As to time point: persistent/refractory GD, antithyroid drugs over 5 years with positive TRAb. Scientists built the TCR library using RNA that was extracted from PBMCs. iRepertoire HTBI primers and Arm-PCR of CDR3 regions built TCR beta libraries. Using its own MiXCR run on the multiplex PCR reads, TCRdb lists one record per CDR3 protein. The sample holds around 400,000 distinct CDR3 sequences, around 20% seen once. Whole-study findings and limits: Among the persistent patients, 2,500 to 3,000 public clonotypes were shared, more than the approximately 970 shared among new patients.

As to this clonotype: Antigen: not known.

This sample comprised peripheral blood mononuclear cells (PBMCs), obtained when the disease was refractory, from a patient treated with antithyroid drugs. The receptor was derived from a female donor with Graves disease.

The CDR3 DNA sequence: TGTGCCAGTATACGCGACGGGCATAACTATGGCTACACCTTC. Translated, it gives CASIRDGHNYGYTF. The chain couples TRBV19 to TRBJ1-2; D gene ambiguous. Germline V gene lookup returns CDR1 LNHDA and CDR2 SQIVND (reference sequence). V was shortened by 7 bases and J by 1 base, with 13 bases between the two germline ends. This CDR3 is built from 14 residues.